The 9 T cell receptor beta chains reported below all come from one sample, sequenced in a study of regulatory dendritic cells for organ transplantation. Method: immunoSEQ multiplex PCR; TCRdb's copy keeps in-frame clones and lacks some. The sample contains some 35,000 clones, under 95% of which appear only once. Sample: naive CD8+ T cells from blood. Subset indicated: CD45RA+ naive T cells. The receptors were gathered from a human donor in good health.

The chain has TRBV13 and TRBJ2-1, with TRBD1 as a possible D gene (5 bases). The CDR3 has 15 amino acids. Looked up from germline, CDR1 is PRHDT and CDR2 is FYEKMQ (reference sequence). Trimming took 5 bases from V and 7 from J, leaving 18 bases between them. CDR3 in amino acids: CASSLIPQGENEQFF. DNA of the CDR3: TGTGCCAGCAGCCTAATCCCGCAGGGTGAGAATGAGCAGTTCTTC.

The V and J genes are TRBV21-1 and TRBJ1-1; the tabulated D call, TRBD1, remains unverified against the DNA. TRBV21-1 corresponds to a pseudogene. The CDR3 sequence is 13 residues long. The CDR3 protein is CASSNQGHKEAFF. The CDR3 region has the DNA TGTGCCAGCAGCAATCAGGGACACAAAGAAGCTTTCTTT.

J is TRBJ2-7 and V is TRBV13, with TRBD1 matching over 10 bases. CDR1 is PRHDT and CDR2 is FYEKMQ in the germline V gene (reference sequence). The CDR3 is made up of 15 amino acids. V lost 5 bases and J lost 4; bases outside the gene matches: 8. Here the CDR3 reads CASSPSGQGRYEQYF. CDR3 bases: TGTGCCAGCAGCCCTTCGGGACAGGGGCGTTACGAGCAGTACTTC.

The chain links TRBV7-9 to TRBJ1-1, with D hard to call. Looked up from germline, CDR1 is SEHNR and CDR2 is FQNEAQ (reference sequence). Trimming stripped 6 bases from V and 6 bases from J, with 11 bases between. This CDR3 spans 12 amino acids. This CDR3 reads CASRSSSAEAFF. The CDR3 DNA sequence: TGTGCCAGCAGGAGCAGCAGCGCTGAAGCTTTCTTT.

The chain links TRBV13 to TRBJ2-7; D gene unclear. This CDR3 spans 13 amino acids. Germline V gene sequence: CDR1 PRHDT, CDR2 FYEKMQ (reference sequence). The V and J ends lost 3 bases and 0 bases respectively, with 6 bases between them. This chain's CDR3 is CASSFSPSYEQYF. The DNA for the CDR3 is TGTGCCAGCAGCTTTAGTCCCTCCTACGAGCAGTACTTC.

The CDR3 spells CSTAGTGRYNEQFF. CDR3 DNA: TGCAGCACAGCCGGGACAGGGCGGTACAATGAGCAGTTCTTC. This rearrangement joins TRBV29-1 to TRBJ2-1; 9 bases match TRBD1. J gave up 4 bases and V 8 bases, and 9 bases lay outside the gene matches. Germline values: CDR1 SQVTM, CDR2 ANQGSEA. This CDR3 region has 14 residues.

V gene TRBV29-1 combines with J gene TRBJ2-7; no definite D call. V lost 6 bases, J lost 5 bases, and 8 bases lay in between. The CDR3 is 10 amino acids. The germline V gene encodes CDR1 SQVTM and CDR2 ANQGSEA. Here the CDR3 DNA reads TGCAGCGTGAAAACAGACGAGCAGTACTTC. Its translation is CSVKTDEQYF.

The chain joins TRBV7-8 to TRBJ1-2, with 9 nucleotides matching TRBD1. The CDR3 is 14 residues long. CDR1 SGHVS and CDR2 FQNEAQ come from the germline V gene. The V and J ends lost 5 bases and 7 bases, in that order; junction bases with no gene match: 8. The CDR3: CASSPRQGVGGYTF. CDR3 nucleotide sequence: TGTGCCAGCAGCCCCAGACAGGGGGTGGGTGGCTACACCTTC.

CDR3 protein: CASSLLWGPGTDTQYF. The DNA of the CDR3 is TGTGCCAGCAGTTTGCTCTGGGGGCCGGGGACAGATACGCAGTATTTT. This rearrangement joins TRBV27 to TRBJ2-3; possible D gene TRBD1, 6 bases. The V end lost 3 bases, the J end lost 3 bases, and 16 bases lay between the germline ends. This CDR3 region has 16 residues. In germline, CDR1 is MNHEY, CDR2 SMNVEV (reference sequence).